This entry describes one T cell receptor beta chain. The entry originates in a study of blood T cell repertoires in COVID-19. CDR3 length: 15 amino acids. CDR1 MDHEN and CDR2 SYDVKM come from the germline V gene. Losses at the gene ends were 7 bases for V and 5 bases for J; bases not matched to a gene: 10. Profiled with immunoSEQ multiplex PCR; TCRdb holds only in-frame clones, not every one. The sample contains roughly 120,000 clones, about four fifths of which appear only once. Sequences were obtained from peripheral blood. This sequence was found in a woman older than 75 with acute or convalescent COVID-19. The rearrangement joins TRBV28 to TRBJ1-3; 8 bases line up with TRBD1. CDR3 residues: CASTTSRTGRNTIYF. DNA for the CDR3: TGTGCCAGCACCACTTCAAGGACAGGGAGAAACACCATATATTTT.